This T cell receptor beta chain was recorded in a study of shared clonotypes between healthy human individuals. About the study: Per donor, CD8 memory used one plate, CD8 naive used two, CD4 memory used three and CD4 naive used three. Study-wide findings and caveats: The genetic and exposure-history diversity represented was limited by few donors. Shared clonotypes: 4.5% to 6.5% naive CD4, roughly 3.8% naive CD8, 2.3% memory CD4, around 0.4% memory CD8.

How the authors handled the data: ImmunoSEQ yielded junction-only sequences lacking quality scores, so filtering differed. TCRdb's table, derived via immunoSEQ multiplex PCR, lists solely in-frame clones and lacks some. V, J and clone size were drawn from that table, and D and trimming were deduced from the DNA. Here the sample spans about 800,000 clones, about 96% being singletons. This CDR3 spans 15 amino acids. Trimming at V came to 4 bases and at J to 5 bases, leaving 3 bases not matched to a gene. Germline V gives CDR1 MNHEY, CDR2 SMNVEV (reference sequence). Naive-designated CD8 cells lacked CD45RO, were positively enriched for CCR7, and omitted terminally differentiated effector memory CD45RA+ cells. With respect to this clone: Antigen specificity is unknown. The sample carries other DNA sequences with the same CDR3.

The chain recombines TRBV27 with TRBJ2-2; 11 nucleotides line up with TRBD1. What was sequenced was naive CD8+ T cells sorted from blood. The receptor's source is a young man in good health. The CDR3 spells CASSSGTGGTGELFF. The CDR3 coding sequence is TGTGCCAGCAGTTCGGGGACAGGGGGAACCGGGGAGCTGTTTTTT.